A selection of T cell receptor beta chains follows, all from one sample in a study of T cells generated in artificial thymic organoids. TCRdb itself ran the 5' RACE reads through MiXCR, one entry per CDR3 protein. The table has some 2,300 distinct CDR3 sequences, about 11% seen once; the top ten hold about 3%. The sequenced material came from naive CD8+ T cells from the thymus. The receptor source for this set is a human donor who gave cord blood stem cells for thymic organoid culture, a cardiac surgery patient who gave postnatal thymus, or a blood donor (not recorded which). Both conserved end residues are part of each CDR3. D genes are given only for firm matches. Clone size is not always given. Where it is, it says once, few, many or a class for expanded clones.

d_call: NA; v_call: TRBV29-1; j_call: TRBJ1-1; clone_size: NA; cdr3_aa: CSVEGRVEAFF; cdr3_nt: TGCAGCGTTGAAGGGAGGGTTGAAGCCTTCTTT
d_call: NA; v_call: TRBV27; j_call: TRBJ2-1; clone_size: medium-sized; cdr3_aa: CASSLSRGYHEQFF; cdr3_nt: TGTGCCAGCAGTTTATCGCGAGGGTATCATGAGCAGTTCTTC
d_call: TRBD2; v_call: TRBV27; j_call: TRBJ2-1; clone_size: NA; cdr3_aa: CASSPLSGVNNEQFF; cdr3_nt: TGTGCCAGCAGTCCGCTTAGCGGGGTGAACAATGAGCAGTTCTTC
d_call: TRBD1; v_call: TRBV4-2; j_call: TRBJ1-5; clone_size: NA; cdr3_aa: CASSQEQGSMPQHF; cdr3_nt: TGTGCCAGCAGCCAAGAACAGGGGAGTATGCCCCAGCATTTT
d_call: TRBD1; v_call: TRBV10-3; j_call: TRBJ2-7; clone_size: NA; cdr3_aa: CAIRGTGASYEQYF; cdr3_nt: TGTGCCATCAGAGGAACAGGGGCCTCCTACGAGCAGTACTTC
d_call: NA; v_call: TRBV9; j_call: TRBJ2-2; clone_size: NA; cdr3_aa: CAGSVDRPSGGTGELFF; cdr3_nt: TGTGCCGGCAGCGTAGATCGGCCCTCCGGAGGCACCGGGGAGCTGTTTTTT
d_call: TRBD2; v_call: TRBV7-8; j_call: TRBJ2-1; clone_size: medium-sized; cdr3_aa: CASSFGTSGSNEQFF; cdr3_nt: TGTGCCAGCAGCTTTGGCACTAGCGGGAGCAATGAGCAGTTCTTC
d_call: TRBD1; v_call: TRBV4-1; j_call: TRBJ1-6; clone_size: medium-sized; cdr3_aa: CASSPIGGRGRSPLHF; cdr3_nt: TGCGCCAGCAGCCCGATTGGAGGCAGGGGGCGTTCACCCCTCCACTTT
d_call: TRBD1; v_call: TRBV7-2; j_call: TRBJ1-6; clone_size: medium-sized; cdr3_aa: CASSPRDRGLWSPLHF; cdr3_nt: TGTGCCAGCAGCCCCCGGGACAGGGGGCTTTGGTCACCCCTCCACTTT
d_call: NA; v_call: TRBV4-1; j_call: TRBJ2-3; clone_size: medium-sized; cdr3_aa: CASSQGLSNTQYF; cdr3_nt: TGCGCCAGCAGCCAAGGTCTTAGCAATACGCAGTATTTT
d_call: NA; v_call: TRBV29-1; j_call: TRBJ1-2; clone_size: medium-sized; cdr3_aa: CSVEAGILNYGYTF; cdr3_nt: TGCAGCGTTGAAGCGGGGATCCTTAACTATGGCTACACCTTC
d_call: NA; v_call: TRBV12-3/TRBV12-4; j_call: TRBJ2-2; clone_size: NA; cdr3_aa: CASSPDSLIPNTGELFF; cdr3_nt: TGTGCCAGCAGTCCGGACAGCTTGATCCCGAACACCGGGGAGCTGTTTTTT